The 16 T cell receptor beta chains given below trace back to one sample, sequenced in a study of blood T cell repertoires in COVID-19. Data came from immunoSEQ multiplex PCR; TCRdb stores just in-frame clones and leaves some out. The profile shows a few hundred thousand clones, approximately 85% of them singletons. Sequences were obtained from PBMCs or T cells enriched from blood (not recorded which). The receptor source for this set is a woman aged 30 to 39 who had recovered from COVID-19.

The table lists this clone with many counts. Here the CDR3 DNA reads TGCGCCAGCAGCTTGGATCCGGGACACGGATCACCCCTCCACTTT. It specifies CASSLDPGHGSPLHF. The chain recombines TRBV5-1 with TRBJ1-6; a weak D match, TRBD1 (6 bases). Deletions cut 0 bases from V and 10 bases from J, with 14 bases between. This CDR3 is 15 amino acids long. Germline V gives CDR1 SGHRS, CDR2 YFSETQ.

This clone came up once. The rearrangement links TRBV5-1 to TRBJ2-1; TRBD2 matches 10 bases. This CDR3 region has 18 residues. Germline CDR1 is SGHRS and CDR2 is YFSETQ. Trimming cost V 1 base and J 5 bases; bases outside gene matches: 12. The CDR3: CASSLSVPGLAYDNEQFF. The CDR3 DNA sequence: TGCGCCAGCAGCTTGTCTGTTCCGGGACTAGCGTACGACAATGAGCAGTTCTTC.

CDR3 bases: TGTGCCATCAATTCAGGGATGGGAGAAAAACTGTTTTTT. It yields the protein CAINSGMGEKLFF. The chain recombines TRBV10-3 with TRBJ1-4; TRBD1 might be the D (5 bases). This CDR3 is 13 amino acids long. Deletions cut 7 bases from V and 8 bases from J, with 14 bases between. The germline V gene has CDR1 ENHRY and CDR2 SYGVKD.

The gene calls are TRBV28 and TRBJ1-3; 8 bases match TRBD1. CDR1 and CDR2 (germline): MDHEN, SYDVKM. V dropped 8 bases and J dropped 0; count of bases not matched to a gene: 15. The CDR3 is 18 amino acids. For the CDR3, the DNA is TGTGCCAGCCTTACGACAGGGGAGGGATTACTCTCTGGAAACACCATATATTTT. It specifies CASLTTGEGLLSGNTIYF. The variable domain in full, completed from reference TRBV28 and TRBJ1-3, reads DVKVTQSSRYLVKRTGEKVFLECVQDMDHENMFWYRQDPGLGLRLIYFSYDVKMKEKGDIPEGYSVSREKKERFSLILESASTNQTSMYLCASLTTGEGLLSGNTIYFGEGSWLTVV.

V is TRBV5-1 and J is TRBJ2-3; 11 bases are a match to TRBD2. The CDR3 has 17 residues. The J segment lost 2 bases and the V segment lost 6 bases, leaving 11 bases of the junction unmatched. Germline values: CDR1 SGHRS, CDR2 YFSETQ. CDR3 sequence reads: CASTQAWGLAATDTQYF. CDR3 nucleotide sequence: TGCGCCAGCACCCAAGCCTGGGGACTAGCGGCCACAGATACGCAGTATTTT.

This clone was observed a single time. The V gene is TRBV28, the J gene TRBJ1-4; 7 bases map to TRBD1. Per the germline V gene, CDR1 is MDHEN and CDR2 is SYDVKM. J lost 0 bases, V lost 5 bases, and 15 bases had no gene match. The CDR3 sequence is 19 residues long. This CDR3 reads CASSRGLGGWRATNEKLFF. The CDR3 DNA reads as TGTGCCAGCAGTCGAGGGTTAGGGGGCTGGCGTGCAACTAATGAAAAACTGTTTTTT.

The chain carries TRBV15 and TRBJ2-3; D not resolved. V was trimmed by 4 bases and J by 2 bases, leaving 16 bases between them. The germline V gene encodes CDR1 LNHNV and CDR2 YYDKDF (reference sequence). The CDR3 sequence is 16 residues long. The DNA for the CDR3 is TGTGCCACCAGCACGACTGTCCCGGCAATCACAGATACGCAGTATTTT. This gives the protein CATSTTVPAITDTQYF.

V is TRBV7-9 and J is TRBJ1-1; a possible D gene is TRBD1 (5 bases). This CDR3 spans 15 amino acids. Trimming cost V 0 bases and J 5 bases, with 13 bases left between them. Germline V CDR1 and CDR2: SEHNR, FQNEAQ (reference sequence). The CDR3 DNA sequence: TGTGCCAGCAGCTTAGCTCGTACGGGGGGGACTGAAGCTTTCTTT. It specifies CASSLARTGGTEAFF.

The V and J genes are TRBV28 and TRBJ1-5, with TRBD1 matching over 8 bases. CDR3 length: 20 residues. Trimming at V came to 6 bases and at J to 2 bases, leaving 21 bases not matched to a gene. The germline V gene encodes CDR1 MDHEN and CDR2 SYDVKM. CDR3 bases: TGTGCCAGCAGCTCCCTGGACAGGGCTGGTGGGACGTGGGGCAATCAGCCCCAGCATTTT. Amino acid sequence: CASSSLDRAGGTWGNQPQHF.

The chain carries TRBV5-1 and TRBJ2-3, with D uncertain. This CDR3 contains 13 residues. Germline V gene lookup returns CDR1 SGHRS and CDR2 YFSETQ. Trimming took 4 bases from V and 2 from J, leaving 8 bases between them. The CDR3 is CASSPFYTDTQYF. CDR3 nucleotide sequence: TGCGCCAGCAGCCCATTCTACACAGATACGCAGTATTTT.

This clone occurred a few times. This chain connects TRBV6-5 to TRBJ1-5; D is unclear. This CDR3 is built from 12 residues. V was cut by 0 bases and J by 9 bases, with 6 bases left in between. Germline V gene lookup returns CDR1 MNHEY and CDR2 SVGAGI. The CDR3 DNA is TGTGCCAGCAGTTACTCAGGAGGGCCCCAGCATTTT. Protein sequence: CASSYSGGPQHF.

The rearrangement uses TRBV7-9 and TRBJ2-7; tentative D call: TRBD2 (5 bases). The CDR3 is 16 residues long. V gave up 5 bases and J gave up 2 bases, with 19 bases separating them. CDR1 is SEHNR and CDR2 is FQNEAQ in the germline V gene (reference sequence). The CDR3 coding sequence is TGTGCCAGCAGCCTTCCGGGGAACCTTGTTCCCTACGAGCAGTACTTC. It yields the protein CASSLPGNLVPYEQYF.

The chain joins TRBV12-5 to TRBJ2-6; TRBD1 matches 8 bases. The V and J ends lost 3 bases and 8 bases, in that order; junction bases with no gene match: 3. This CDR3 region has 14 residues. Germline lookup yields CDR1 LGHNT and CDR2 FRNRAP. The CDR3 spells CASGLSGGTNVLTF. The CDR3 DNA follows: TGTGCTAGTGGTTTATCAGGGGGCACCAACGTCCTGACTTTC.

The chain employs TRBV4-3 and TRBJ1-2; TRBD1 matches 8 bases. Germline trimming cut 0 bases from V and 4 bases from J; bases unmatched to any gene: 4. The germline V gene encodes CDR1 LGHNA and CDR2 YSLEER. The CDR3 has 15 amino acids. The CDR3 loop reads CASSQDRGQAYGYTF. The CDR3 DNA reads TGCGCCAGCAGCCAAGACAGGGGGCAGGCCTATGGCTACACCTTC.

The gene calls are TRBV27 and TRBJ2-7, with 7 bases that match TRBD1. The CDR3 extends over 13 amino acids. In germline, CDR1 is MNHEY, CDR2 SMNVEV (reference sequence). V shed 6 bases and J 3 bases; nucleotides not matched to a gene: 5. DNA of the CDR3: TGTGCCAGCAGATACCGGGACAGCTACGAGCAGTACTTC. Its translation is CASRYRDSYEQYF.

J is TRBJ2-3 and V is TRBV18; 8 bases are a match to TRBD1. In germline, CDR1 is KGHSH, CDR2 LQKENI. The CDR3 runs to 15 residues. After removal of 5 bases from V and 0 bases from J, the junction contained 4 bases not matched to a gene. The CDR3 loop reads CASSSGQDSTDTQYF. CDR3 DNA sequence: TGTGCCAGCTCATCGGGACAGGACAGCACAGATACGCAGTATTTT.